The clone carrying this T cell receptor beta chain has a handful of counts. The source of the sample is a study of graft-versus-host responses after intestinal transplantation. Clones were read by immunoSEQ multiplex PCR, and TCRdb kept only the in-frame ones, dropping some. The data contain roughly 16,000 clones, around 63% of them singletons. CDR3 size: 12 residues. Per the germline V gene, CDR1 is SNHLY and CDR2 is FYNNEI. V shed 9 bases, J shed 2 bases, and the junction held 0 bases outside the gene matches. Researchers processed graft tissue to release intraepithelial and lamina propria lymphocytes.

The chain couples TRBV2 to TRBJ2-7; 11 nucleotides agree with TRBD2. Sequenced material: ileum tissue, taken 524 days after transplant. This TCR derives from a human patient who received an intestinal transplant, so some T cells may come from the graft donor. The DNA of the CDR3 is TGTGCCAGTAGCGGGGGGGCCTACGAGCAGTACTTC. Translating it yields CASSGGAYEQYF. The full variable domain, in which reference TRBV2 and TRBJ2-7 provide the parts outside the CDR3, is EPEVTQTPSHQVTQMGQEVILRCVPISNHLYFYWYRQILGQKVEFLVSFYNNEISEKSEIFDDQFSVERPDGSNFTLKIRSTKLEDSAMYFCASSGGAYEQYFGPGTRLTVT.